This passage covers 27 T cell receptor beta chains from one sample sequenced in a study of T cells in Graves' hyperthyroidism and ophthalmopathy. Authors of the study amplified TCR beta CDR3 regions from RNA transcripts. When the TCR CDR3 underwent first-round RT-PCR, the HTBI primer set was used. TCRdb re-called the multiplex PCR reads through MiXCR, storing one row per CDR3 protein. The sample comprises 490,000 or so distinct CDR3 sequences, 20% to 25% of which are singletons, and about 49% rests with the top ten. Sequenced sample: blood. The receptors were gathered from a woman in her seventies with Graves' ophthalmopathy.

There are a few counts of this clonotype. V is TRBV7-2 and J is TRBJ2-1; D gene uncertain. CDR3 size: 13 residues. V lost 5 bases to trimming and J lost 3 bases, with 8 bases between them. Germline V lookup: CDR1 SGHTA, CDR2 FQGNSA. CDR3 DNA: TGTGCCAGCAGCCGAGGCCTCTACAATGAGCAGTTCTTC. Translation gives CASSRGLYNEQFF.

This clonotype was seen ten or more times. The chain carries TRBV19 and TRBJ1-1; TRBD1 matches 10 bases. Germline V gene sequence: CDR1 LNHDA, CDR2 SQIVND (reference sequence). The CDR3 sequence is 14 residues long. V shed 10 bases and J 4 bases; nucleotides not matched to a gene: 9. The CDR3 coding sequence is TGTGCCACCAAACTCGACAGGGGGCTCACTGAAGCTTTCTTT. Its translation: CATKLDRGLTEAFF.

This clonotype was seen ten or more times. This chain joins TRBV7-9 and TRBJ1-2; D unclear. In germline, CDR1 is SEHNR, CDR2 FQNEAQ (reference sequence). Trimming stripped 5 bases from V and 0 bases from J, with 19 bases between. This CDR3 comprises 17 residues. The CDR3 reads CASSPGPGRLANYGYTF. CDR3 nucleotide sequence: TGTGCCAGCAGCCCTGGGCCCGGTCGGCTAGCTAACTATGGCTACACCTTC.

This clonotype was found a few times. The chain has TRBV19 and TRBJ2-3; 10 nucleotides line up with TRBD2. The CDR3 runs 16 residues. Per the germline V gene, CDR1 is LNHDA and CDR2 is SQIVND (reference sequence). Trimming took 2 bases from V and 4 from J; bases not matched to a gene: 6. CDR3 amino acids: CASSITLAGEADTQYF. The CDR3 nucleotides are TGTGCCAGTAGTATAACCCTAGCGGGAGAAGCAGATACGCAGTATTTT.

The chain uses TRBV20-1 and TRBJ1-2; D unresolved. Per germline, CDR1 DFQATT and CDR2 SNEGSKA (reference sequence). The V and J ends lost 0 bases and 4 bases respectively, with 6 bases between them. CDR3 size: 12 residues. CDR3 amino acids: CSARDRIYGYTF. The CDR3 nucleotides read TGCAGTGCTAGAGATCGAATCTATGGCTACACCTTC.

The rearrangement links TRBV6-5 to TRBJ1-1; D is possibly TRBD1 (5 bases). In germline, CDR1 is MNHEY, CDR2 SVGAGI. This CDR3 is built from 16 residues. V lost 0 bases, J lost 0 bases, and 11 bases lay in between. The CDR3 DNA follows: TGTGCCAGCAGTTACTCCCCGGGACGGGTGAACACTGAAGCTTTCTTT. Translating it yields CASSYSPGRVNTEAFF.

The gene calls are TRBV10-2 and TRBJ2-1; D remains unclear. The V gene's germline CDR1 is WSHSY and CDR2 SAAADI. V was shortened by 1 base and J by 0 bases, with 13 bases between the two germline ends. The CDR3 consists of 17 residues. The CDR3 loop is CASSEYEWRSSYNEQFF. For the CDR3, the DNA is TGCGCCAGCAGTGAGTACGAGTGGCGTAGCTCCTACAATGAGCAGTTCTTC.

The sample holds a few counts of this clonotype. This sequence joins TRBV7-3 and TRBJ2-3; tentative D call: TRBD2 (6 bases). The germline V gene encodes CDR1 SGHTA and CDR2 FQGTGA. The CDR3 sequence is 16 residues long. V was clipped by 6 bases and J by 5 bases, with 21 bases between them. The CDR3 DNA sequence: TGTGCCAGCAGTTCACTCCGGGCGGGGCCGGTAGATACGCAGTATTTT. This encodes CASSSLRAGPVDTQYF.

The chain is built from TRBV24-1 and TRBJ2-2; no reliable D call. V gave up 4 bases and J gave up 4 bases, with 6 bases separating them. The CDR3 covers 13 residues. Germline V gene sequence: CDR1 KGHDR, CDR2 SFDVKD. CDR3 nucleotides: TGTGCCACCAGTGACTTCCTCACCGGGGAGCTGTTTTTT. This gives the protein CATSDFLTGELFF.

There are a few counts of this clonotype. The rearrangement links TRBV2 to TRBJ2-1; 10 bases align to TRBD2. Trimming cost V 7 bases and J 9 bases; bases outside gene matches: 12. CDR1 is SNHLY and CDR2 is FYNNEI in the germline V gene. The CDR3 contains 15 residues. The CDR3 reads CASTPGSGRVSEQFF. DNA of the CDR3: TGTGCCAGCACCCCTGGGAGCGGGAGGGTTAGTGAGCAGTTCTTC.

This chain uses TRBV2 with TRBJ2-5; the D gene could be TRBD1 or TRBD2 (6 bases each). The CDR3 is made up of 15 amino acids. CDR1 is SNHLY, CDR2 FYNNEI, per germline. Trimming cost V 4 bases and J 1 base, with 13 bases left between them. CDR3 DNA: TGTGCCAGCAGTGGACTAGGGGGACCCCAAGAGACCCAGTACTTC. The encoded protein is CASSGLGGPQETQYF.

This clonotype has a handful of counts. The chain joins TRBV19 to TRBJ2-3; 7 bases fit TRBD2. V shed 7 bases, J shed 1 base, and the junction held 14 bases outside the gene matches. This CDR3 has 17 amino acids. Germline V gene data show CDR1 as LNHDA and CDR2 as SQIVND (reference sequence). This CDR3 is CASTAGPMAGGTDTQYF. CDR3 in DNA: TGTGCCAGTACAGCAGGTCCAATGGCGGGAGGCACAGATACGCAGTATTTT.

This clonotype was counted between two and nine times. The chain is built from TRBV12-3 or TRBV12-4 and TRBJ1-3, with D unclear. V shed 5 bases and J shed 0 bases, with 14 bases lying between them. CDR3 length equals 16 residues. CDR3 residues: CASSVSPGVSGNTIYF. The CDR3 DNA is TGTGCCAGCAGTGTTTCACCGGGAGTCTCTGGAAACACCATATATTTT.

The chain carries TRBV25-1 and TRBJ1-3, with 7 bases aligning to TRBD1. This CDR3 region has 13 residues. The J segment lost 5 bases and the V segment lost 8 bases, leaving 6 bases of the junction unmatched. Germline values: CDR1 MGHDK, CDR2 SYGVNS. The CDR3: CASSTGQRNTIYF. The CDR3 coding sequence is TGTGCCAGCTCGACAGGGCAGAGAAACACCATATATTTT. Supplemented by reference TRBV25-1 and TRBJ1-3, the full variable domain reads EADIYQTPRYLVIGTGKKITLECSQTMGHDKMYWYQQDPGMELHLIHYSYGVNSTEKGDLSSESTVSRIRTEHFPLTLESARPSHTSQYLCASSTGQRNTIYFGEGSWLTVV.

The rearrangement uses TRBV25-1 and TRBJ2-7, with 11 bases that match TRBD1. CDR3 length equals 15 residues. The V segment lost 4 bases and the J segment 4 bases; nucleotides outside the gene matches: 6. Germline CDR1 MGHDK, CDR2 SYGVNS. DNA for the CDR3: TGTGCCAGCAGTGTGGGGACAGGGGGGGGGTACGAGCAGTACTTC. Translated: CASSVGTGGGYEQYF.

This clonotype appeared once. This chain connects TRBV7-8 to TRBJ1-4; the D gene is possibly TRBD1 (5 bases). The V end was cut by 5 bases, the J end by 6 bases, with 22 bases between. The CDR3 has 17 residues. From germline, CDR1 is SGHVS and CDR2 FQNEAQ. As DNA, the CDR3 is TGTGCCAGCAGCCCCCGAACGGGGGTAAAGGTAGATGAAAAACTGTTTTTT. It translates to CASSPRTGVKVDEKLFF.

V and J are TRBV3-1 and TRBJ1-3; tentatively, D is TRBD1 (5 bases). The CDR3 length is 15 residues. Germline CDR1 reads LGHDT; CDR2 reads YNNKEL (reference sequence). V lost 5 bases, J lost 6 bases, and 17 bases lay in between. CDR3 nucleotides: TGTGCCAGCAGCTTGGGGCGGAACGTCGAAAACACCATATATTTT. This encodes CASSLGRNVENTIYF. The full variable domain, its missing parts supplied by reference TRBV3-1 and TRBJ1-3, is DTAVSQTPKYLVTQMGNDKSIKCEQNLGHDTMYWYKQDSKKFLKIMFSYNNKELIINETVPNRFSPKSPDKAHLNLHINSLELGDSAVYFCASSLGRNVENTIYFGEGSWLTVV.

The rearrangement joins TRBV5-8 to TRBJ2-3; D may correspond to TRBD1 or TRBD2 (6 bases each). CDR1 and CDR2 from the germline V gene are SGHTS and YDEGEE. Trimming cost V 4 bases and J 0 bases, with 18 bases left between them. The CDR3 has 17 amino acids. CDR3 in amino acids: CASSAFGGQTSTDTQYF. DNA for the CDR3: TGTGCCAGCAGCGCCTTTGGGGGGCAAACTAGCACAGATACGCAGTATTTT.

The chain has TRBV15 and TRBJ1-4; unclear D gene. Germline CDR1 and CDR2: LNHNV and YYDKDF (reference sequence). The CDR3 sequence is 17 residues long. V was cut by 2 bases and J by 0 bases, with 13 bases left in between. CDR3 DNA sequence: TGTGCCACCAGCAGAAGGTTAGGATCCTCAACTAATGAAAAACTGTTTTTT. This codes for CATSRRLGSSTNEKLFF. Complete variable domain (other parts from reference TRBV15 and TRBJ1-4): DAMVIQNPRYQVTQFGKPVTLSCSQTLNHNVMYWYQQKSSQAPKLLFHYYDKDFNNEADTPDNFQSRRPNTSFCFLDIRSPGLGDTAMYLCATSRRLGSSTNEKLFFGSGTQLSVL.

This chain joins TRBV6-1 and TRBJ2-3; D perhaps matches TRBD2 (5 bases). The germline V gene has CDR1 MNHNS and CDR2 SASEGT. Trimming stripped 6 bases from V and 3 bases from J, with 16 bases between. The CDR3 covers 15 residues. CDR3 in amino acids: CASRAPGLATDTQYF. CDR3 coding DNA: TGTGCCAGCAGGGCCCCTGGGCTAGCTACAGATACGCAGTATTTT.

This clonotype was detected only once. The chain uses TRBV9 and TRBJ2-3; 7 bases fit TRBD2. J was trimmed by 1 base and V by 0 bases; bases with no gene match: 17. Germline V CDR1 and CDR2: SGDLS, YYNGEE. This CDR3 has 20 amino acids. CDR3 bases: TGTGCCAGCAGCGTAGAGGGTAACCGCGGGAGCGGGTCCCGCACAGATACGCAGTATTTT. It encodes CASSVEGNRGSGSRTDTQYF.

This sequence joins TRBV19 and TRBJ2-2, with D possibly matching TRBD1 (6 bases). Germline V lookup: CDR1 LNHDA, CDR2 SQIVND (reference sequence). This CDR3 spans 14 amino acids. V was shortened by 4 bases and J by 3 bases, with 9 bases between the two germline ends. CDR3: CASSTDSYTGELFF. CDR3 bases: TGTGCCAGTAGTACGGACAGTTACACCGGGGAGCTGTTTTTT.

This clonotype has only a few counts. This chain joins TRBV3-1 and TRBJ2-5; the D gene is possibly TRBD1 (5 bases). Trimming shortened V by 5 bases and J by 0 bases, and 10 bases separated the two germline ends. Germline lookup yields CDR1 LGHDT and CDR2 YNNKEL (reference sequence). The CDR3 sequence is 14 residues long. The CDR3, as DNA: TGTGCCAGCAGCAGAGACAGCGACCAAGAGACCCAGTACTTC. This encodes CASSRDSDQETQYF.

The rearrangement uses TRBV2 and TRBJ2-3, with TRBD1 matching over 8 bases. CDR1 is SNHLY, CDR2 FYNNEI, per germline. The CDR3 has 13 amino acids. V lost 11 bases, J lost 6 bases, and 10 bases stayed unmatched. As DNA, the CDR3 is TGTGCCGGCCAGACAGGGGAGCGGGATACGCAGTATTTT. This translates into CAGQTGERDTQYF.

V is TRBV7-9 and J is TRBJ2-7; D perhaps matches TRBD2 (5 bases). CDR1 and CDR2 from the germline V gene are SEHNR and FQNEAQ (reference sequence). The germline V and J ends were trimmed by 5 bases and 2 bases, with 16 bases remaining between them. The CDR3 is made up of 15 amino acids. CDR3 nucleotide sequence: TGTGCCAGCAGCCGGGTCGGGGATTCTCCCTACGAGCAGTACTTC. Amino acid sequence: CASSRVGDSPYEQYF.

The chain links TRBV28 to TRBJ1-1; D ambiguous. Between the trimmed V and J ends, which lost 7 bases and 5 bases, there was a span of 8 bases. Germline V CDR1 and CDR2: MDHEN, SYDVKM. This CDR3 comprises 11 residues. This CDR3 is CASTGKTEAFF. The CDR3 DNA sequence: TGTGCCAGCACCGGGAAGACTGAAGCTTTCTTT.

The sample holds a few counts of this clonotype. The V and J genes are TRBV20-1 and TRBJ2-7, with D possibly TRBD1 on 5 matching bases. Trimming left V 3 bases short and J 3 bases short, with 9 bases between. From germline, CDR1 is DFQATT and CDR2 SNEGSKA (reference sequence). The CDR3 runs to 12 residues. Written as DNA, the CDR3 is TGCAGTGCTAGTGGGCAGGGCTACGAGCAGTACTTC. Translation: CSASGQGYEQYF.